These 11 T cell receptor beta chains share one sample of origin, sequenced in a study of beta chain features in type 1 diabetes. Every bit of the isolated RNA underwent reverse transcription, so sequencing read expressed TCRB transcripts. The repertoire was sequenced with immunoSEQ multiplex PCR; TCRdb's copy has only in-frame clones and lacks some. The sample contains 390,000 or so clones, more than 11% of which appear only once. The sample comprised naive CD4+ T cells from blood. These receptors originate from a man aged 25-40 years in good health.

The sample holds a few counts of this clone. This sequence joins TRBV6-5 and TRBJ2-3; D gene ambiguous. The CDR3 length is 14 residues. The germline gives CDR1 MNHEY, CDR2 SVGAGI. Trimming cost V 6 bases and J 0 bases, with 10 bases left between them. In DNA, the CDR3 is TGTGCCAGCAGACATCCATTTAGCACAGATACGCAGTATTTT. The encoded protein is CASRHPFSTDTQYF.

This clone has a handful of counts. The chain is built from TRBV11-2 and TRBJ2-4; D possibly matches TRBD1 or TRBD2 (6 bases each). Germline V gives CDR1 SGHAT, CDR2 FQNNGV. This CDR3 region has 16 residues. Trimming took off 1 base at V and 6 bases at J, with 16 bases between the two ends. The CDR3 loop is CASSLGRGPSRNIQYF. Here the CDR3 DNA reads TGTGCCAGCAGCTTAGGACGGGGGCCCAGCCGAAACATTCAGTACTTC.

This clone was picked up a small number of times. Compared with germline, one end of the junction differs, possibly owing to a read error. This chain uses TRBV7-7 with TRBJ2-1; D is uncertain. Looked up from germline, CDR1 is SSHAT and CDR2 is FNYEAQ (reference sequence). The CDR3 spans 16 residues. CDR3 in DNA: TGTGCTAGCAGCCCTGAGTCCTCGAGCTCCTACAATGAGCAGTTCTTC. Its translation is CASSPESSSSYNEQFF.

The table lists this clone with a few counts. The chain recombines TRBV15 with TRBJ2-5; unclear D gene. Germline loops: CDR1 LNHNV, CDR2 YYDKDF (reference sequence). CDR3 length: 14 residues. The V end was cut by 7 bases, the J end by 5 bases, with 17 bases between. The CDR3 bases are TGTGCCACCACCGGACCAGTTCAGTTCGAGACCCAGTACTTC. It yields the protein CATTGPVQFETQYF.

The chain couples TRBV4-1 to TRBJ1-1; D ambiguous. Germline V lookup: CDR1 MGHRA, CDR2 YSYEKL. V lost 1 base and J lost 5, with 8 bases in between. The length of the CDR3 is 13 residues. This CDR3 is CASSQAEGTEAFF. The CDR3 DNA follows: TGCGCCAGCAGCCAAGCTGAGGGAACTGAAGCTTTCTTT.

This clone has only a few counts. The V and J genes are TRBV7-2 and TRBJ2-7; D perhaps matches TRBD2 (6 bases). V lost 7 bases to trimming and J lost 6 bases, with 19 bases between them. CDR3 size: 14 residues. CDR1 and CDR2 (germline): SGHTA, FQGNSA. CDR3 in DNA: TGTGCCAGCATCCCCCAGGCGGGGCTGAGCGAGCAGTACTTC. Translated: CASIPQAGLSEQYF.

The V call is TRBV5-1, the J call TRBJ1-2; tentative D call: TRBD1 (6 bases). With 6 bases removed from V and 8 bases from J, the gap between germline ends came to 20 bases. The CDR3 loop spans 14 amino acids. CDR1 and CDR2 (germline): SGHRS, YFSETQ. CDR3: CASTPLDSVGGYTF. The CDR3 nucleotides are TGCGCCAGCACCCCTCTGGACAGTGTCGGAGGCTACACCTTC.

V and J are TRBV6-6 and TRBJ2-2, with a possible D match to TRBD2 (6 bases). Trimming took off 7 bases at V and 7 bases at J, with 19 bases between the two ends. This CDR3 comprises 15 residues. Germline CDR1 and CDR2: MNHNY and SVGAGI (reference sequence). The CDR3 nucleotides are TGTGCCAGCATAAGGCCTCCTGTGGGGGGCGGGGAGCTGTTTTTT. This translates into CASIRPPVGGGELFF.

This clone was picked up a small number of times. The gene calls are TRBV9 and TRBJ2-3; D is ambiguous. The germline V and J ends were trimmed by 4 bases and 4 bases, with 13 bases remaining between them. Germline V CDR1 and CDR2: SGDLS, YYNGEE. This CDR3 has 14 amino acids. Here the CDR3 DNA reads TGTGCCAGCAGCCCGGGCACGGTGGCAGATACGCAGTATTTT. It is translated as CASSPGTVADTQYF.

The chain joins TRBV25-1 to TRBJ2-4; D gene ambiguous. There are 16 residues in the CDR3. The germline CDR1 and CDR2 sequences are MGHDK and SYGVNS. Trimming cost V 2 bases and J 0 bases, with 11 bases left between them. The CDR3 DNA reads TGTGCCAGCAGTGAAATTGGACCGTTAGCCAAAAACATTCAGTACTTC. Translation gives CASSEIGPLAKNIQYF.

V and J are TRBV2 and TRBJ2-5, with 7 nucleotides matching TRBD2. Germline CDR1 is SNHLY and CDR2 is FYNNEI. Unmatched junction bases numbered 8, after V lost 2 bases and J lost 5 bases. There are 15 residues in the CDR3. The CDR3 sequence is CASSESGGLVETQYF. The DNA of the CDR3 is TGTGCCAGCAGTGAATCAGGTGGACTAGTTGAGACCCAGTACTTC.